The present entry profiles one T cell receptor beta chain with its context. Its antigen is not known. A much larger clone lies one base from this, so it may be a read error. These data belong to a study of regulatory T cells in long-lasting Graves disease. Study-wide points: The study found lower TCR diversity in persistent Graves' patients than in newly diagnosed ones.

Trimming removed 5 bases from V and 0 bases from J, with 14 bases in between. Germline V CDR1 and CDR2: MNHEY, SVGEGT. The CDR3 extends over 15 amino acids. Time point of the sample: newly diagnosed GD, antithyroid drugs for less than 3 months. RNA isolated from PBMCs was used to make the TCR library. Libraries of TCR beta came from iRepertoire HTBI primers plus Arm-PCR of CDR3 regions. In TCRdb, the multiplex PCR reads were re-called with MiXCR into one record per CDR3 protein. There are around 500,000 distinct CDR3 sequences in the sample; about 13% occur only once, and 10% lies in the top ten. In addition, the sample was reused for a study of T cells in Graves' hyperthyroidism and ophthalmopathy. From that paper: The HTBI primer set served for first-round RT-PCR of the TCR CDR3. Expanded thyroid clonotypes (above 0.001) were mostly also found in blood.

The chain links TRBV6-2 or TRBV6-3 to TRBJ2-7; TRBD2 is a possible D gene (6 bases). This receptor was obtained from a man younger than 40 with Graves disease. Sequencing was performed on peripheral blood mononuclear cells (PBMCs), taken at new diagnosis, from a patient treated with antithyroid drugs. The DNA for the CDR3 is TGTGCCAGCAGTGTTACTAGCAGGAGCTCCTACGAGCAGTACTTC. It is translated as CASSVTSRSSYEQYF.